This T cell receptor beta chain originates from a study of blood T cell repertoires in COVID-19. Study summary: Sites across the United States, Italy and Spain contributed samples from acute and convalescent COVID-19. Nucleic acid was either cDNA or gDNA, and it came from T cells, B-cell-depleted T cells, or PBMCs.

CDR1 and CDR2 (germline): ENHRY, SYGVKD. Trimming at V came to 10 bases and at J to 3 bases, leaving 4 bases not matched to a gene. CDR3 size: 12 residues. Per the original data handling: Counts of nucleated cells, estimated from reference gene primer amplification, were obtained. Produced via immunoSEQ multiplex PCR; TCRdb's table is partial and in-frame only. V and J calls and clone size are those listed in that table; D and trimming were worked out from the DNA. The table shows roughly 250,000 clones, with roughly nine tenths occurring only once. Living in about 25 US areas, the participants were between 18 and 89 years of age.

Sequencing used PBMCs or T cells enriched from blood (not recorded which). The sequence derives from a human donor in a cohort exposed to, infected with or recovered from COVID-19 (not recorded which). The donor label of this sample is uncertain. The rearrangement links TRBV10-3 to TRBJ1-1; 8 nucleotides line up with TRBD1. CDR3 loop: CATRGQDTEAFF. DNA of the CDR3: TGTGCCACCAGGGGGCAGGACACTGAAGCTTTCTTT.